The count of the clone carrying this TCR beta chain is one. One junction end disagrees with the germline gene, perhaps due to a read error. Method: immunoSEQ multiplex PCR; TCRdb's copy keeps in-frame clones and lacks some. The sample includes some 210,000 clones, under 90% of them seen just once. The CDR3 is 11 residues long. The data are from a study of blood T cell repertoires in COVID-19. Study-level background: The analysed material was cDNA or gDNA that came from T cells, B-cell-depleted T cells, or PBMCs.

The clonotype originates from a human donor in a cohort sampled during active COVID-19. The J gene is TRBJ2-3, the V gene TRBV12-3 or TRBV12-4, with 7 positions matching TRBD2. Sequencing used peripheral blood. Here the CDR3 reads CASSLGGGVDF. In DNA form, the CDR3 reads TGTGCCAGCAGTTTGGGCGGGGGAGTTGATTTT.